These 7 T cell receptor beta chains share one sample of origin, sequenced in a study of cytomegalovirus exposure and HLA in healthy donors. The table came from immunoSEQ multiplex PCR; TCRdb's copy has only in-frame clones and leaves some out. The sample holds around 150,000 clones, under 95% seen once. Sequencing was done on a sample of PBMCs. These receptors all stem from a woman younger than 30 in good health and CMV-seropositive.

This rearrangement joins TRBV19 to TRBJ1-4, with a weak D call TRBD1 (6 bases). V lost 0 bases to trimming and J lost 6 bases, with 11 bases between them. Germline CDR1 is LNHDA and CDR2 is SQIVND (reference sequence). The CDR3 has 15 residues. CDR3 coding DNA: TGTGCCAGTAGTATAGAAGGGACAAAGTATGAAAAACTGTTTTTT. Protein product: CASSIEGTKYEKLFF.

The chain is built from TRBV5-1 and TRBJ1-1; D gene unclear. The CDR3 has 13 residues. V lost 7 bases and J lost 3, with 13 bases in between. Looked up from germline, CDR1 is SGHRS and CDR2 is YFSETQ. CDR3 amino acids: CASGFLGDTEAFF. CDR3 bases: TGCGCCAGCGGATTCCTCGGGGACACTGAAGCTTTCTTT.

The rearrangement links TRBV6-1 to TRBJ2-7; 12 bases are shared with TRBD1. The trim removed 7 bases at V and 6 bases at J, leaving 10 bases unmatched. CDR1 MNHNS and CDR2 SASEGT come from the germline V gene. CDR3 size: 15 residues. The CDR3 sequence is CASTSAGTGGSEQYF. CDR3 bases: TGTGCCAGCACCTCCGCCGGGACAGGGGGCAGCGAGCAGTACTTC.

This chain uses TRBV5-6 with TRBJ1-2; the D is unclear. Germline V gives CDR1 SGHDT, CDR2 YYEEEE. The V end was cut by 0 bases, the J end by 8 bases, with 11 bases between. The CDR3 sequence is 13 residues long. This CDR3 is CASSLDRRGGYTF. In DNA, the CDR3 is TGTGCCAGCAGCTTGGATCGGCGGGGAGGCTACACCTTC.

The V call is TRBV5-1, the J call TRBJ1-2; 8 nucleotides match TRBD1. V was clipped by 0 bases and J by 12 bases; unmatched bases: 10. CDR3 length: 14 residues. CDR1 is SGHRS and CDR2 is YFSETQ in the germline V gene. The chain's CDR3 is CASSLVRTGSDNTF. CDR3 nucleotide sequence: TGCGCCAGCAGCTTGGTGCGGACAGGGTCGGATAACACCTTC.

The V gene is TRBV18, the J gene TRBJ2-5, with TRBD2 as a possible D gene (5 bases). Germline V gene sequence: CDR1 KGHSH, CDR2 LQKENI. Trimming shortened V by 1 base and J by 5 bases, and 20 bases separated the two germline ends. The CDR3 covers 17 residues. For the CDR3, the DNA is TGTGCCAGCTCACCACAGGGTGGAGGCTCTTACCGGGAGACCCAGTACTTC. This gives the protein CASSPQGGGSYRETQYF.

The CDR3 nucleotides read TGTGCCAGCAGTCCGGACAGGGACTCCTACGAGCAGTACTTC. Translating gives CASSPDRDSYEQYF. The chain recombines TRBV2 with TRBJ2-7, with 8 bases identical to TRBD1. CDR1 is SNHLY and CDR2 is FYNNEI in the germline V gene. This CDR3 is built from 14 residues. Losses at the gene ends were 5 bases for V and 0 bases for J; bases not matched to a gene: 3.